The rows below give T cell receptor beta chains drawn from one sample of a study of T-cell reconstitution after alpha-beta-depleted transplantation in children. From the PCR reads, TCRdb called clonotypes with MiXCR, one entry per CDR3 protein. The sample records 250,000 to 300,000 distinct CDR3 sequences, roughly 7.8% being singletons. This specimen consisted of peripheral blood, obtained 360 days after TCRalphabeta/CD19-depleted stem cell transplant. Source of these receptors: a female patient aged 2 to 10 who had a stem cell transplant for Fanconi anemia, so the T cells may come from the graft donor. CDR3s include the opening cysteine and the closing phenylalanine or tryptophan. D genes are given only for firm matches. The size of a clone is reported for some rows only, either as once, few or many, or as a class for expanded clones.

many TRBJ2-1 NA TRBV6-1 TGTGCCACCTTGGGACAAAGGCTTAGGAATGAGCAGTTCTTC CATLGQRLRNEQFF
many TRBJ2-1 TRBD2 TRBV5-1 TGCGCCAGCAGCTTGGGAATCTCTAGCGGGAGGGCCAGTTACAATGAGCAGTTCTTC CASSLGISSGRASYNEQFF
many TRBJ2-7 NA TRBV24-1 TGTGCCACCAGTTTACCCCTTCTTTACGAGCAGTACTTC CATSLPLLYEQYF
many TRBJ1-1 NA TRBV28 TGTGCCAGCAGTTTCGAAAAGGCTGAAGCTTTCTTT CASSFEKAEAFF
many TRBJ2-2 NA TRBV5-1 TGCGCCAGCAGCTTGGCCGGGCCCTACACCGGGGAGCTGTTTTTT CASSLAGPYTGELFF
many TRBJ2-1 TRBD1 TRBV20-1 TGCAGTGCTAGAGCGAGACAGGGGTTCACGGGAGAGCAGTTCTTC CSARARQGFTGEQFF
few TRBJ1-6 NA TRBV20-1 TGCAGTGCTAGAACGAAAGGGGGGGCGGTAATGAATTCACCCCTCCACTTT CSARTKGGAVMNSPLHF
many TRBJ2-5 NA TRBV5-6 TGTGCCAGCAGCTGGGGCCCTGGTGCTCTGACTCAAGAGACCCAGTACTTC CASSWGPGALTQETQYF
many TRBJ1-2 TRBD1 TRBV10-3 TGTGCCATCAGGCCGGGACAGGGTAAATTCTACACCTTC CAIRPGQGKFYTF
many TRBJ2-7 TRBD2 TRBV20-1 TGCAGTGCTATTACTAGCGGGAGCTGGTACGAGCAGTACTTC CSAITSGSWYEQYF
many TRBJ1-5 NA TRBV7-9 TGTGCCAGCAGCTTAGTACAAGTTTCGCCCCAGCATTTT CASSLVQVSPQHF
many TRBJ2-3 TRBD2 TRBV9 TGTGCCAGCAGCGTAGGACTAGCACCGGATACGCAGTATTTT CASSVGLAPDTQYF
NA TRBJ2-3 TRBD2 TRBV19 TGTGCCAGCTTAGCGGGAGGAGGCACAGATACGCAGTATTTT CASLAGGGTDTQYF
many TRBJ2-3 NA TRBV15 TGTGCCACCAGCGGGCTGGAAAACACAGATACGCAGTATTTT CATSGLENTDTQYF
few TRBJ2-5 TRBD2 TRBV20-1 TGCAGTGCCGGAGGGGCGAAGCGGGGGGGTTCCTTAGGAACCCAGTACTTC CSAGGAKRGGSLGTQYF
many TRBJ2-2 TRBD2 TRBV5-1 TGCGCCAGCAGCACCCTAGCGGGAGGTACCGGGGAGCTGTTTTTT CASSTLAGGTGELFF
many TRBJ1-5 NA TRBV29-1 TGCAGCGTTGGAGTGGGAAGCAATCAGCCCCAGCATTTT CSVGVGSNQPQHF
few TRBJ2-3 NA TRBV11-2 TGTGCCAGCAGCTCCGCGACAGGATACTCTAGCACAGATACGCAGTATTTT CASSSATGYSSTDTQYF
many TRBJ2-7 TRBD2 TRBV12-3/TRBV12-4 TGTGCCAGCAGCGTGAACTCGGCGGGAGATCGGGAGCAGTACTTC CASSVNSAGDREQYF
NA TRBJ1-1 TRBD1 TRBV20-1 TGCAGTGCTAGAGATTACAGGGGAATGAACACTGAAGCTTTCTTT CSARDYRGMNTEAFF
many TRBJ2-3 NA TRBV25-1 TGTGCCAGCAGTGCTGGGACAGATACGCAGTATTTT CASSAGTDTQYF
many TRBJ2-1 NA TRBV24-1 TGTGCCACCTCCTCCGGACCGAGCTCCTACAATGAGCAGTTCTTC CATSSGPSSYNEQFF
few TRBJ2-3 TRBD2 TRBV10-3 TGTGCCATCAGTTTCTTGCGGACTAGCGGGGGGGCACGTCGGGATACGCAGTATTTT CAISFLRTSGGARRDTQYF
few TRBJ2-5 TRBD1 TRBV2 TGTGCCAGCAGTTGGGACAGAGGGTACCAAGAGACCCAGTACTTC CASSWDRGYQETQYF
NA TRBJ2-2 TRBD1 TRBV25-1 TGTGCCAGCAGTGAATACTTCGACAGGGGCGGGGAGCTGTTTTTT CASSEYFDRGGELFF